The clone carrying this TCR beta chain was seen repeatedly, ten times or more. Trimming took 6 bases from V and 0 from J, leaving 9 bases between them. This CDR3 is 13 amino acids long. cDNA was made by 5'RACE with 10-nucleotide random UMIs. The yield of each sequencing run was over 170 million TCR-beta sequences from 15-18 subjects. TCRdb re-analysed the 5' RACE reads in MiXCR, keeping a single row per CDR3 protein. The table lists about 41,000 distinct CDR3 sequences, about 2.5% of them singletons. This sample was included in a study of neurological immune-mediated disorders. Study information: Of the roughly 35 patients with multiple sclerosis, around 30 had relapsing-remitting MS, whereas the remaining 3 had secondary progressive MS.

This rearrangement joins TRBV12-3 or TRBV12-4 to TRBJ2-7; D is undetermined. Sequenced sample: PBMCs. This receptor was taken from a man younger than 45 with multiple sclerosis. CDR3 in DNA: TGTGCCAGCAGCTTCTCCCTCTCCTACGAGCAGTACTTC. Translated: CASSFSLSYEQYF.